The clone carrying this T cell receptor (beta chain) has just a few counts. The antigen is not known. Reverse transcribing all isolated RNA meant expressed TCRB transcripts were sequenced. Samples of naive, central memory and regulatory T cells yielded a mean of about 3.6 million reads. Measured with immunoSEQ multiplex PCR; TCRdb has only the in-frame clones, and not every one. Among roughly 300,000 clones, 9.3% were seen once, and the ten largest hold roughly 0.99%. Trimming removed 5 bases from V and 3 bases from J; junction bases left unmatched: 6. The CDR3 is made up of 16 amino acids. Germline loops: CDR1 SGHAT, CDR2 FQNNGV. In total, each donor contributed a single heparinised blood draw that averaged around 120 mL. Cells sorted by CD45RO/CCR7/CD25/CD127/CD95/CD27 comprised CD4+ naive, central memory, regulatory and stem cell-like memory cells. The source of the sample is a study of beta chain features in type 1 diabetes. The study, taken as a whole, reports: Type 1 diabetes patients had fewer VDJ junction insertions and more deletions. Shortening that was moderate but significant affected the TCRB CDR3s of Type 1 diabetes patients in all four CD4+ subsets.

The specimen was central memory CD4+ T cells from blood. The chain carries TRBV11-2 and TRBJ2-1, with TRBD2 matching 11 bases. The TCR originated in a man aged 25-45 years with type 1 diabetes. CDR3 DNA sequence: TGTGCCAGCAGCCCTCGACTAGCGGGGATCTACAATGAGCAGTTCTTC. It translates to CASSPRLAGIYNEQFF.